These 5 T cell receptor beta chains share one sample of origin, sequenced in a study of regulatory T cells in long-lasting Graves disease. Arm-PCR of CDR3 regions and iRepertoire HTBI primers were the basis on which TCR beta libraries were built. TCRdb analysed the multiplex PCR reads with MiXCR anew, one entry per CDR3 protein. The table shows 400,000 to 500,000 distinct CDR3 sequences, with 21% occurring only once. Indicated time point: persistent/refractory GD, antithyroid drugs over 5 years with positive TRAb. The TCR library was made from RNA that had been extracted from PBMCs in TRIzol. The sample was peripheral blood mononuclear cells (PBMCs), taken when the disease was refractory, from a patient treated with antithyroid drugs. These receptors were obtained from a female donor with Graves disease.

This clonotype was observed many times. V and J are TRBV11-2 and TRBJ2-5; perhaps TRBD2 as D (5 bases). V was trimmed by 3 bases and J by 2 bases, leaving 10 bases between them. The CDR3 contains 14 residues. Germline CDR1 is SGHAT and CDR2 is FQNNGV. The CDR3 region is CASSFGGGQETQYF. For the CDR3, the DNA is TGTGCCAGCAGCTTTGGTGGCGGGCAAGAGACCCAGTACTTC.

This clonotype was counted ten times or more. A junction boundary mismatches the germline segment, possibly from a read error. This chain uses TRBV28 with TRBJ2-5; D remains ambiguous. The CDR3 runs 13 residues. Per germline, CDR1 MDHEN and CDR2 SYDVKM. CDR3 residues: CASRLSLRETQYF. DNA of the CDR3: TGTGCCAGCAGGTTATCCCTCAGGGAGACCCAGTACTTC.

This clonotype was counted at least ten times. This chain uses TRBV12-3 or TRBV12-4 with TRBJ2-5, with TRBD2 matching 7 bases. After removal of 3 bases from V and 1 base from J, the junction contained 8 bases not matched to a gene. The CDR3 runs to 16 residues. In DNA form, the CDR3 reads TGTGCCAGCAGTTTGGGGTTTAGCGGGTCCCAAGAGACCCAGTACTTC. It yields the protein CASSLGFSGSQETQYF.

This clonotype showed up many times. This chain joins TRBV27 and TRBJ1-5; 7 positions agree with TRBD1. V lost 7 bases and J lost 3; bases outside the gene matches: 6. In germline, CDR1 is MNHEY, CDR2 SMNVEV (reference sequence). This CDR3 contains 14 residues. In nucleotides, the CDR3 is TGTGCCAGCAAACTAGGACAGGACAATCAGCCCCAGCATTTT. It encodes CASKLGQDNQPQHF.

The gene calls are TRBV20-1 and TRBJ1-1; 9 bases are a match to TRBD1. The CDR3 totals 15 residues. After removal of 7 bases from V and 2 bases from J, the junction contained 11 bases not matched to a gene. The germline V gene has CDR1 DFQATT and CDR2 SNEGSKA (reference sequence). CDR3 amino acids: CSVIDRGGVNTEAFF. The DNA of the CDR3 is TGCAGTGTCATCGACAGGGGGGGGGTTAACACTGAAGCTTTCTTT.